Included here is one TCR beta chain sequence, with context. Its antigen is not identified. This record comes from a study of monozygotic twins with inflammatory bowel disease. Study-wide points: Healthy twins showed more clonotype sharing with others than IBD patients, especially patients with disease activity. For IBD, no single strong associated signal or clonotype was supported. Subtypes among T cells remained indistinguishable.

Per the germline V gene, CDR1 is DFQATT and CDR2 is SNEGSKA (reference sequence). The CDR3 has 12 amino acids. Eight separate reactions per sample yielded the cDNA. TCRdb re-called the 5' RACE reads and gives one entry per CDR3 protein, without DNA. This sample's table has approximately 400,000 distinct CDR3 sequences. The sequence came from a human donor with ulcerative colitis or Crohn's disease, or a healthy co-twin of an affected twin (not recorded which). Sequenced: blood. This sequence joins TRBV20-1 and TRBJ2-5; TCRdb's D call, TRBD1, is unchecked because there is no DNA. CDR3 sequence reads: CSGQGAVETQYF.